These 26 T cell receptor beta chains originate from one sample sequenced in a study of blood T cell repertoires in COVID-19. The method was immunoSEQ multiplex PCR; TCRdb's version includes in-frame clones alone and lacks a portion of them. The data hold 110,000 or so clones, with 60% to 85% observed a single time. The material sequenced was peripheral blood. The receptors originated from a woman aged 40 to 50 with acute or convalescent COVID-19.

The chain links TRBV6-5 to TRBJ2-5; weak D call: TRBD1 (6 bases). The ends were cut back, 6 bases at V and 4 bases at J, with 15 bases in the middle. The CDR3 consists of 14 residues. From germline, CDR1 is MNHEY and CDR2 SVGAGI. In DNA form, the CDR3 reads TGTGCCAGCAGCGCACCAGGGGTTCCAGAGACCCAGTACTTC. Residues: CASSAPGVPETQYF.

The chain combines TRBV29-1 with TRBJ2-3; the match to TRBD1 covers 9 bases. The germline gives CDR1 SQVTM, CDR2 ANQGSEA. The CDR3 consists of 14 residues. The trim removed 4 bases at V and 4 bases at J, leaving 6 bases unmatched. CDR3 sequence (DNA): TGCAGCGTTGGATGGGGGGACAGGGCAGATACGCAGTATTTT. This translates into CSVGWGDRADTQYF.

The chain employs TRBV13 and TRBJ2-3; D is undetermined. This CDR3 region has 13 residues. Looked up from germline, CDR1 is PRHDT and CDR2 is FYEKMQ (reference sequence). Between the trimmed V and J ends, which lost 6 bases and 0 bases, there was a span of 7 bases. This CDR3 is CASRAESTDTQYF. The CDR3 nucleotides are TGTGCCAGCAGGGCCGAAAGCACAGATACGCAGTATTTT.

This clone was observed a few times. CDR3 residues: CASSLVGVSSEAFF. The DNA for the CDR3 is TGTGCCAGCAGCTTAGTCGGGGTGTCATCCGAAGCTTTCTTT. The chain carries TRBV11-2 and TRBJ1-1; no clear D. This CDR3 has 14 residues. CDR1 is SGHAT, CDR2 FQNNGV, per germline. The V and J ends lost 1 base and 8 bases respectively, with 14 bases between them.

The rearrangement links TRBV4-2 to TRBJ2-5; 8 bases line up with TRBD2. Trimming at V came to 4 bases and at J to 1 base, leaving 8 bases not matched to a gene. Germline CDR1 and CDR2: LGHNA and YNFKEQ. CDR3 length equals 16 residues. The CDR3 reads CASSLGISGAQETQYF. In DNA, the CDR3 is TGTGCCAGCAGCCTAGGCATTAGCGGGGCCCAAGAGACCCAGTACTTC.

The rearrangement joins TRBV6-5 to TRBJ2-5; 7 positions agree with TRBD2. CDR1 and CDR2 from the germline V gene are MNHEY and SVGAGI. J was trimmed by 6 bases and V by 2 bases; bases with no gene match: 6. This CDR3 has 14 residues. The chain's CDR3 is CASSYDGGGKTQYF. DNA for the CDR3: TGTGCCAGCAGTTACGACGGGGGAGGGAAGACCCAGTACTTC.

CDR3 in DNA: TGTGCCAGCAGAATCACCGGGTGGGAGACCCAGTACTTC. Its translation is CASRITGWETQYF. The gene calls are TRBV7-9 and TRBJ2-5; D is uncertain. The V end was cut by 6 bases, the J end by 5 bases, with 13 bases between. CDR3 length: 13 amino acids. CDR1 and CDR2 (germline): SEHNR, FQNEAQ (reference sequence).

This clone was counted between two and nine times. V usage is TRBV3-1 (or the pseudogene TRBV3-2) and J usage is TRBJ2-7; D not resolved. V shed 0 bases and J shed 7 bases, with 10 bases lying between them. This CDR3 is 13 amino acids long. The germline V gene encodes CDR1 LGHDT and CDR2 YNNKEL (reference sequence). Here the CDR3 DNA reads TGTGCCAGCAGCCAAGAATCGGGTCGGGAGCAGTACTTC. It is translated as CASSQESGREQYF.

This clone was picked up a small number of times. The gene calls are TRBV4-1 and TRBJ1-2, with TRBD1 as a possible D gene (5 bases). Trimming shortened V by 5 bases and J by 8 bases, and 15 bases separated the two germline ends. The CDR3 sequence is 13 residues long. The germline V gene encodes CDR1 MGHRA and CDR2 YSYEKL. The CDR3 DNA follows: TGCGCCAGCAGCGTCGCGGGGGGTGACGGCTACACCTTC. Its protein is CASSVAGGDGYTF.

The V and J genes are TRBV2 and TRBJ1-3, with D possibly being TRBD1 (6 bases). Trimming removed 8 bases at V and 2 bases at J, with 13 bases between. Looked up from germline, CDR1 is SNHLY and CDR2 is FYNNEI. This CDR3 spans 14 amino acids. The DNA of the CDR3 is TGTGCCAGCTCTACAGGGACCCCTGGAAACACCATATATTTT. Translation: CASSTGTPGNTIYF.

The genes are TRBV7-6 and TRBJ2-2, with 12 bases fitting TRBD1. Germline assignment: CDR1 SGHVS and CDR2 FNYEAQ. Trimming cost V 5 bases and J 6 bases; bases outside gene matches: 4. The CDR3 contains 15 residues. CDR3 nucleotide sequence: TGTGCCAGCAGCCCTGGGACAGGGGGCTCCGGGGAGCTGTTTTTT. This codes for CASSPGTGGSGELFF.

This clone rates as medium-sized. The chain links TRBV12-3 or TRBV12-4 to TRBJ1-1; D gene unclear. V lost 3 bases to trimming and J lost 10 bases, with 15 bases between them. The CDR3 loop spans 13 amino acids. DNA of the CDR3: TGTGCCAGCAGTTTGAGCGACGCCCCGCGAGCTTTCTTT. As protein: CASSLSDAPRAFF.

The gene calls are TRBV6-5 and TRBJ2-7; 12 bases match TRBD2. CDR1 MNHEY and CDR2 SVGAGI come from the germline V gene. CDR3 length: 14 amino acids. Losses at the gene ends were 6 bases for V and 4 bases for J; bases not matched to a gene: 4. The CDR3, as DNA: TGTGCCAGCAGGACAACTAGCGGGGGGTACGAGCAGTACTTC. Its translation is CASRTTSGGYEQYF.

The sample holds one count of this clone. This chain links TRBV10-3 with TRBJ1-1; 8 nucleotides line up with TRBD1. Germline-derived CDR1 and CDR2 are ENHRY and SYGVKD. The junction had 5 bases not matched to a gene; V was cut back by 6 bases and J by 2 bases. CDR3 length: 14 residues. CDR3 DNA sequence: TGTGCCATCAGAAAGACAGGGGATAACACTGAAGCTTTCTTT. It translates to CAIRKTGDNTEAFF.

The genes are TRBV6-5 and TRBJ2-7; TRBD1 aligns across 8 bases. CDR1 and CDR2 from the germline V gene are MNHEY and SVGAGI. With 7 bases clipped from V and 2 bases from J, the junction kept 7 bases outside the gene matches. CDR3 length equals 14 residues. The CDR3 nucleotides read TGTGCCAGCAACGACAGGGGAATCCCCTACGAGCAGTACTTC. Translated: CASNDRGIPYEQYF.

The gene calls are TRBV9 and TRBJ2-7, with D possibly TRBD2 on 6 matching bases. The CDR3 runs to 15 residues. From germline, CDR1 is SGDLS and CDR2 YYNGEE. V lost 4 bases, J lost 1 base, and 15 bases lay in between. This CDR3 is CASSMHDAGSYEQYF. CDR3 DNA sequence: TGTGCCAGCAGCATGCATGACGCGGGGTCCTACGAGCAGTACTTC. Complete variable domain (other parts from reference TRBV9 and TRBJ2-7): DSGVTQTPKHLITATGQRVTLRCSPRSGDLSVYWYQQSLDQGLQFLIQYYNGEERAKGNILERFSAQQFPDLHSELNLSSLELGDSALYFCASSMHDAGSYEQYFGPGTRLTVT.

This clone has more than one count but fewer than ten. The chain is built from TRBV4-3 and TRBJ1-2; D remains unclear. Trimming took off 0 bases at V and 5 bases at J, with 10 bases between the two ends. CDR1 LGHNA and CDR2 YSLEER come from the germline V gene. The CDR3 extends over 14 amino acids. This CDR3 reads CASSQDSGVYGYTF. For the CDR3, the DNA is TGCGCCAGCAGCCAAGACAGCGGGGTATATGGCTACACCTTC.

This clone was counted a few times. J is TRBJ2-2 and V is TRBV27; TRBD2 matches 8 bases. The ends lost 5 bases at V and 2 bases at J; junction bases unmatched: 4. Germline-derived CDR1 and CDR2 are MNHEY and SMNVEV (reference sequence). CDR3 length: 15 amino acids. CDR3 in amino acids: CASSPTSANTGELFF. In nucleotides, the CDR3 is TGTGCCAGCAGTCCGACTAGCGCCAACACCGGGGAGCTGTTTTTT.

The chain recombines TRBV27 with TRBJ2-7, with TRBD1 matching 10 bases. Germline values: CDR1 MNHEY, CDR2 SMNVEV (reference sequence). The V and J ends lost 6 bases and 3 bases, in that order; junction bases with no gene match: 14. This CDR3 spans 17 amino acids. CDR3 sequence (DNA): TGTGCCAGCAGCCCGGGACAGGGGATTGGTGTTAACTACGAGCAGTACTTC. This sequence encodes CASSPGQGIGVNYEQYF.

This clone turned up a few times. The chain joins TRBV5-1 to TRBJ2-3; 11 bases align to TRBD2. The CDR3 length is 16 residues. Germline V gives CDR1 SGHRS, CDR2 YFSETQ. The trim removed 4 bases at V and 0 bases at J, leaving 4 bases unmatched. The CDR3 loop reads CASSPSGGSSTDTQYF. CDR3 DNA: TGCGCCAGCAGCCCTAGCGGGGGGTCTAGCACAGATACGCAGTATTTT.

The V and J genes are TRBV27 and TRBJ1-2; TRBD1 matches 7 bases. The V gene's germline CDR1 is MNHEY and CDR2 SMNVEV (reference sequence). The CDR3 has 14 amino acids. V trimming: 8 bases; J trimming: 3 bases; junction bases outside the gene matches: 9. This CDR3 is CASGKGAQDYGYTF. The CDR3 DNA reads TGTGCCAGCGGGAAGGGGGCGCAGGACTATGGCTACACCTTC.

This clone has at least ten counts. J is TRBJ2-2 and V is TRBV27; weak D call: TRBD1 (6 bases). The V gene lost 1 base and the J gene lost 6 bases, with 27 bases spanning the gap. The length of the CDR3 is 20 residues. Germline loops: CDR1 MNHEY, CDR2 SMNVEV (reference sequence). Written as DNA, the CDR3 is TGTGCCAGCAGTTTATTCCCACCCGACAGGTTTAGAGGAATCGCCGGGGAGCTGTTTTTT. Protein product: CASSLFPPDRFRGIAGELFF.

This sequence joins TRBV3-1 (or the pseudogene TRBV3-2) and TRBJ1-2; 8 positions match TRBD1. V was pared by 4 bases and J by 8 bases, with 9 bases of the junction left unmatched. The CDR3 is made up of 14 amino acids. Germline V gene sequence: CDR1 LGHDT, CDR2 YNNKEL (reference sequence). The CDR3 loop reads CASSPHGQGVGYTF. The CDR3 DNA follows: TGTGCCAGCAGCCCACACGGACAGGGCGTCGGCTACACCTTC.

The chain uses TRBV7-8 and TRBJ2-2, with 11 positions matching TRBD2. J gave up 10 bases and V 0 bases, and 4 bases lay outside the gene matches. The germline V gene has CDR1 SGHVS and CDR2 FQNEAQ. This CDR3 has 15 amino acids. The CDR3 loop reads CASSLALAGAVELFF. The CDR3, as DNA: TGTGCCAGCAGCTTAGCACTAGCGGGGGCGGTGGAGCTGTTTTTT. Filled out from reference TRBV7-8 and TRBJ2-2, the complete variable domain reads GAGVSQSPRYKVAKRGQDVALRCDPISGHVSLFWYQQALGQGPEFLTYFQNEAQLDKSGLPSDRFFAERPEGSVSTLKIQRTQQEDSAVYLCASSLALAGAVELFFGEGSRLTVL.

This clone has only a few counts. The genes are TRBV18 and TRBJ1-1, with D unclear. The CDR3 loop spans 14 amino acids. Germline values: CDR1 KGHSH, CDR2 LQKENI. The V and J ends lost 7 bases and 0 bases respectively, with 12 bases between them. The CDR3 loop is CASWTRELNTEAFF. In nucleotides, the CDR3 is TGTGCCAGCTGGACCCGGGAGTTGAACACTGAAGCTTTCTTT. The complete variable domain, with remaining parts taken from reference TRBV18 and TRBJ1-1, reads NAGVMQNPRHLVRRRGQEARLRCSPMKGHSHVYWYRQLPEEGLKFMVYLQKENIIDESGMPKERFSAEFPKEGPSILRIQQVVRGDSAAYFCASWTRELNTEAFFGQGTRLTVV.

This chain connects TRBV10-2 to TRBJ1-1; a weak D match, TRBD1 (5 bases). The CDR3 is 15 residues long. CDR1 is WSHSY and CDR2 is SAAADI in the germline V gene. V was shortened by 6 bases and J by 1 base, with 15 bases between the two germline ends. The CDR3 loop is CASSEGWTRNTEAFF. The CDR3 DNA is TGCGCCAGCAGCGAGGGCTGGACAAGGAACACTGAAGCTTTCTTT.